These 29 T cell receptor beta chains were all obtained from the same sample, sequenced in a study of Ad26.COV2.S vaccination and SARS-CoV-2 variants. The method was immunoSEQ multiplex PCR; TCRdb's version includes in-frame clones alone and lacks a portion of them. The sample has about 450,000 clones, approximately 89% seen once. Stated treatment: approximately 18 received Ad26.COV2.S at low or high dose, single or two shots; 5 received placebo; per-sample allocation not given. Specimens were obtained on day 63 following the first vaccine or placebo injection. The sequencing used peripheral blood, collected in a trial of Ad26.COV2.S vaccine versus placebo. Source of these receptors: a person aged 18-65 years who received the Ad26.COV2.S COVID-19 vaccine or a placebo.

This clone was counted once. V is TRBV11-1 and J is TRBJ2-1; D is ambiguous. This CDR3 comprises 16 residues. The ends were cut back, 6 bases at V and 0 bases at J, with 15 bases in the middle. Germline values: CDR1 SGHAT, CDR2 FQDESV (reference sequence). CDR3 DNA sequence: TGTGCCAGCAGACCTCTTAGTTATTCCTCCTACAATGAGCAGTTCTTC. It specifies CASRPLSYSSYNEQFF.

This clone was recorded once. The chain is built from TRBV2 and TRBJ2-2, with D unclear. V lost 6 bases and J lost 6, with 5 bases in between. This CDR3 is built from 11 residues. Germline V lookup: CDR1 SNHLY, CDR2 FYNNEI. Written as DNA, the CDR3 is TGTGCCAGCAGCCGGGCCGGGGAGCTGTTTTTT. Translated: CASSRAGELFF.

The chain joins TRBV30 to TRBJ2-5, with a tentative D call TRBD1 (6 bases). CDR3 length equals 12 residues. Germline V lookup: CDR1 GTSNPN, CDR2 SVGIG (reference sequence). V lost 3 bases, J lost 4 bases, and 9 bases lay in between. In DNA, the CDR3 is TGTGCCTGGAGCGGACAGAGAGAGACCCAGTACTTC. Encoded protein: CAWSGQRETQYF.

In this sample, this clone turned up a few times. The gene calls are TRBV4-1 and TRBJ1-4; D call uncertain. The CDR3 covers 12 residues. In germline, CDR1 is MGHRA, CDR2 YSYEKL. Trimming left V 0 bases short and J 8 bases short, with 4 bases between. Here the CDR3 reads CASSQDQEKLFF. As DNA, the CDR3 is TGCGCCAGCAGCCAAGACCAAGAAAAACTGTTTTTT.

This chain links TRBV6-5 with TRBJ2-3; D gene unclear. The V and J ends lost 5 bases and 6 bases respectively, with 12 bases between them. The V gene's germline CDR1 is MNHEY and CDR2 SVGAGI. The CDR3 contains 13 residues. This CDR3 is CASSQIAADTQYF. The CDR3, as DNA: TGTGCCAGCAGTCAAATAGCTGCGGATACGCAGTATTTT.

The chain has TRBV6-5 and TRBJ1-5; TRBD1 is a possible D gene (6 bases). Germline CDR1 MNHEY, CDR2 SVGAGI. V shed 7 bases and J shed 6 bases, with 13 bases lying between them. The CDR3 is 13 amino acids. This CDR3 reads CASTLGAGQPQHF. DNA for the CDR3: TGTGCCAGCACCCTGGGGGCCGGTCAGCCCCAGCATTTT.

The table lists this clone with a few counts. This chain joins TRBV12-5 and TRBJ1-2; 8 bases are shared with TRBD1. Germline V lookup: CDR1 LGHNT, CDR2 FRNRAP. Trimming took 5 bases from V and 6 from J; bases not matched to a gene: 14. This CDR3 is built from 16 residues. The CDR3, as DNA: TGTGCTAGTGGTCTGTACCTTCAGGGGGCCACTGATGGCTACACCTTC. Protein product: CASGLYLQGATDGYTF. Full variable domain (rest looked up from reference TRBV12-5 and TRBJ1-2): DARVTQTPRHKVTEMGQEVTMRCQPILGHNTVFWYRQTMMQGLELLAYFRNRAPLDDSGMPKDRFSAEMPDATLATLKIQPSEPRDSAVYFCASGLYLQGATDGYTFGSGTRLTVV.

The rearrangement links TRBV13 to TRBJ2-7, with 13 bases lining up with TRBD2. The length of the CDR3 is 13 residues. Trimming removed 5 bases from V and 12 bases from J; junction bases left unmatched: 7. Germline V lookup: CDR1 PRHDT, CDR2 FYEKMQ (reference sequence). For the CDR3, the DNA is TGTGCCAGCAGCATCGGACTAGCGGGAGTTATGTACGTC. Its translation: CASSIGLAGVMYV.

In DNA, the CDR3 is TGTGCCAGCAGCTCGCCGGAGGGGAAGAACACCGGGGAGCTGTTTTTT. It translates to CASSSPEGKNTGELFF. This chain joins TRBV5-4 and TRBJ2-2; possibly TRBD2 for D (6 bases). CDR1 is SGHNT and CDR2 is YYREEE in the germline V gene (reference sequence). This CDR3 region has 16 residues. The germline V and J ends were trimmed by 3 bases and 1 base, with 13 bases remaining between them.

This clone appeared a single time. The rearrangement uses TRBV11-3 and TRBJ1-5; D uncertain. Germline loops: CDR1 SGHNT, CDR2 YENEEA. CDR3 length: 15 residues. V was pared by 6 bases and J by 1 base, with 13 bases between. The chain's CDR3 is CASSPVSQSNQPQHF. CDR3 coding DNA: TGTGCCAGCAGTCCAGTCTCCCAGAGCAATCAGCCCCAGCATTTT.

The genes are TRBV7-2 and TRBJ2-3; 8 bases line up with TRBD2. CDR1 and CDR2 (germline): SGHTA, FQGNSA. J lost 6 bases, V lost 5 bases, and 13 bases had no gene match. This CDR3 has 16 amino acids. The CDR3 is CASSGERGTLGDTQYF. The CDR3 DNA reads TGTGCCAGCAGCGGGGAGCGGGGGACCTTGGGGGATACGCAGTATTTT.

The CDR3 DNA sequence: TGCGCCAGCAGCCAACCCTTCCGCGGGAGGGGCAATGAGCAGTTCTTC. Its protein product is CASSQPFRGRGNEQFF. V gene TRBV4-1 combines with J gene TRBJ2-1, with 9 bases lining up with TRBD2. Germline V gene data show CDR1 as MGHRA and CDR2 as YSYEKL. The CDR3 has 16 residues. J gave up 6 bases and V 2 bases, and 8 bases lay outside the gene matches.

The rearrangement links TRBV19 to TRBJ2-3; 9 bases line up with TRBD1. J was trimmed by 2 bases and V by 4 bases; bases with no gene match: 10. The CDR3 consists of 17 residues. Germline-derived CDR1 and CDR2 are LNHDA and SQIVND (reference sequence). The CDR3 coding sequence is TGTGCCAGTAGTACGTGGGCCGGGACAGGGTCCACAGATACGCAGTATTTT. This sequence encodes CASSTWAGTGSTDTQYF. Combining the CDR3 with reference TRBV19 and TRBJ2-3 gives the whole variable domain DGGITQSPKYLFRKEGQNVTLSCEQNLNHDAMYWYRQDPGQGLRLIYYSQIVNDFQKGDIAEGYSVSREKKESFPLTVTSAQKNPTAFYLCASSTWAGTGSTDTQYFGPGTRLTVL.

The chain carries TRBV7-6 and TRBJ2-1, with D perhaps matching TRBD2 (6 bases). The CDR3 extends over 15 amino acids. Germline V gene data show CDR1 as SGHVS and CDR2 as FNYEAQ. The ends were cut back, 2 bases at V and 0 bases at J, with 8 bases in the middle. As DNA, the CDR3 is TGTGCCAGCAGCTTATTCGGGAGCTCCTACAATGAGCAGTTCTTC. As protein: CASSLFGSSYNEQFF.

The chain couples TRBV11-3 to TRBJ1-6, with D unresolved. Germline loops: CDR1 SGHNT, CDR2 YENEEA. This CDR3 region has 11 residues. V was pared by 5 bases and J by 12 bases, with 8 bases between. CDR3 sequence reads: CASSADGPLHF. The CDR3 coding sequence is TGTGCCAGCAGCGCCGACGGACCCCTCCACTTT.

The chain uses TRBV5-4 and TRBJ1-1; TRBD1 is a possible D gene (5 bases). The CDR3 loop spans 16 amino acids. Germline CDR1 and CDR2: SGHNT and YYREEE (reference sequence). Between the trimmed V and J ends, which lost 0 bases and 4 bases, there was a span of 16 bases. The DNA of the CDR3 is TGTGCCAGCAGCTTGGGGCCGGGGGTAAGAAGCACTGAAGCTTTCTTT. It specifies CASSLGPGVRSTEAFF. The full variable domain, completed using reference TRBV5-4 and TRBJ1-1, is ETGVTQSPTHLIKTRGQQVTLRCSSQSGHNTVSWYQQALGQGPQFIFQYYREEENGRGNFPPRFSGLQFPNYSSELNVNALELDDSALYLCASSLGPGVRSTEAFFGQGTRLTVV.

This CDR3 is CASSPGGDSTDTQYF. DNA of the CDR3: TGTGCCAGCAGCCCCGGCGGAGATAGCACAGATACGCAGTATTTT. The chain carries TRBV11-3 and TRBJ2-3; unclear D gene. The V gene lost 5 bases and the J gene lost 0 bases, with 12 bases spanning the gap. The CDR3 extends over 15 amino acids. CDR1 and CDR2 (germline): SGHNT, YENEEA. Looking up the rest from reference TRBV11-3 and TRBJ2-3 gives the full variable domain: EAGVVQSPRYKIIEKKQPVAFWCNPISGHNTLYWYLQNLGQGPELLIRYENEEAVDDSQLPKDRFSAERLKGVDSTLKIQPAELGDSAVYLCASSPGGDSTDTQYFGPGTRLTVL.

The chain joins TRBV10-1 to TRBJ1-5; D call uncertain. CDR1 is WNHNN and CDR2 is SYGVQD in the germline V gene (reference sequence). The CDR3 runs 13 residues. The V and J ends lost 5 bases and 4 bases respectively, with 9 bases between them. The CDR3 DNA is TGCGCCAGCAGTATTAAACAGAATCAGCCCCAGCATTTT. Protein product: CASSIKQNQPQHF.

This sequence joins TRBV18 and TRBJ1-5, with 7 nucleotides matching TRBD1. Looked up from germline, CDR1 is KGHSH and CDR2 is LQKENI. The CDR3 consists of 14 residues. Trimming at V came to 3 bases and at J to 6 bases, leaving 5 bases not matched to a gene. The CDR3 is CASSPEGAGQPQHF. The DNA of the CDR3 is TGTGCCAGCTCACCTGAGGGGGCCGGTCAGCCCCAGCATTTT.

In DNA form, the CDR3 reads TGTGCCAGCAGTTTTGGCCGCTCCTACGAGCAGTACTTC. Translated, it gives CASSFGRSYEQYF. This chain links TRBV27 with TRBJ2-7; D uncertain. The V gene's germline CDR1 is MNHEY and CDR2 SMNVEV (reference sequence). The CDR3 covers 13 residues. Between the trimmed V and J ends, which lost 3 bases and 0 bases, there was a span of 6 bases.

This clone was recorded only once. This sequence joins TRBV4-3 and TRBJ1-1; tentatively, D is TRBD1 (5 bases). V shed 0 bases and J shed 8 bases, with 16 bases lying between them. Looked up from germline, CDR1 is LGHNA and CDR2 is YSLEER. CDR3 length equals 15 residues. The CDR3 DNA reads TGCGCCAGCAGCCAAGAGGCGGGGGAGACGAGAGAAGCTTTCTTT. Protein sequence: CASSQEAGETREAFF.

The chain recombines TRBV5-1 with TRBJ1-1; 7 bases are shared with TRBD1. Trimming took 0 bases from V and 4 from J; bases not matched to a gene: 12. Germline CDR1 and CDR2: SGHRS and YFSETQ. The CDR3 covers 17 residues. CDR3: CASSLGFGRGRVTEAFF. The CDR3 DNA is TGCGCCAGCAGCTTGGGGTTCGGCAGGGGGAGAGTCACTGAAGCTTTCTTT.

In DNA, the CDR3 is TGCGCCAGCAGCCTACTTCCGGGTCCCAAGGGGCAGTTCTTC. Its protein is CASSLLPGPKGQFF. The chain employs TRBV4-3 and TRBJ2-1; D is undetermined. Germline loops: CDR1 LGHNA, CDR2 YSLEER. Between the trimmed V and J ends, which lost 4 bases and 12 bases, there was a span of 19 bases. This CDR3 is built from 14 residues.

The J gene is TRBJ2-7, the V gene TRBV7-9, with TRBD2 matching 7 bases. CDR3 length: 15 residues. The junction had 8 bases not matched to a gene; V was cut back by 3 bases and J by 3 bases. Germline V gives CDR1 SEHNR, CDR2 FQNEAQ (reference sequence). The CDR3 bases are TGTGCCAGCAGCTTTAGCGGGTCGCCTGACTACGAGCAGTACGTC. It codes for CASSFSGSPDYEQYV.

The chain employs TRBV19 and TRBJ2-2, with 10 positions matching TRBD2. The V segment lost 5 bases and the J segment 5 bases; nucleotides outside the gene matches: 8. Germline V gene lookup returns CDR1 LNHDA and CDR2 SQIVND (reference sequence). The CDR3 loop spans 16 amino acids. CDR3 nucleotides: TGTGCCAGTAGTCCAGCGGGAGGGCTGCGGACCGGGGAGCTGTTTTTT. Protein sequence: CASSPAGGLRTGELFF.

This sequence joins TRBV4-3 and TRBJ1-2; TRBD1 is a possible D gene (5 bases). The germline V gene encodes CDR1 LGHNA and CDR2 YSLEER. Trimming shortened V by 2 bases and J by 5 bases, and 15 bases separated the two germline ends. The CDR3 loop spans 15 amino acids. The CDR3 reads CASSQKFRVGYGYTF. CDR3 in DNA: TGCGCCAGCAGCCAAAAATTCAGGGTAGGATATGGCTACACCTTC.

The CDR3 loop reads CASSKGQPYNEQFF. As DNA, the CDR3 is TGTGCCAGCTCTAAGGGACAGCCGTACAATGAGCAGTTCTTC. V and J are TRBV18 and TRBJ2-1; 7 nucleotides match TRBD1. The ends lost 6 bases at V and 4 bases at J; junction bases unmatched: 6. The CDR3 is 14 amino acids. Looked up from germline, CDR1 is KGHSH and CDR2 is LQKENI.

The chain joins TRBV4-3 to TRBJ1-4; 12 nucleotides line up with TRBD1. V trimming: 4 bases; J trimming: 7 bases; junction bases outside the gene matches: 16. The CDR3 length is 19 residues. The germline gives CDR1 LGHNA, CDR2 YSLEER. The CDR3 sequence: CASSLDFYTGTGGSEKLFF. CDR3 DNA: TGCGCCAGCAGCCTAGACTTCTATACCGGGACAGGGGGCAGTGAAAAACTGTTTTTT.

This clone was recorded a few times. The rearrangement uses TRBV5-4 and TRBJ2-5; 8 nucleotides align to TRBD2. V lost 2 bases to trimming and J lost 3 bases; unmatched junction nucleotides: 6. The germline CDR1 and CDR2 sequences are SGHNT and YYREEE (reference sequence). The CDR3 totals 15 residues. The CDR3 here is CASSLPGGREETQYF. The CDR3 region has the DNA TGTGCCAGCAGCTTACCGGGAGGGCGGGAAGAGACCCAGTACTTC.